One and the same sample provided the 10 T cell receptor beta chains below, sequenced in a study of control samples from healthy donors and cancer patients. Libraries were prepared by immunoSEQ multiplex PCR; TCRdb keeps only in-frame clonotypes and omits some of them. Of roughly 25,000 clones listed, more than 75% are singletons. Source material: PBMCs. These receptors were obtained from a man aged 45 to 65 with lung cancer.

In this sample, this clone turned up once. The chain carries TRBV6-6 and TRBJ1-5; D unclear. V dropped 5 bases and J dropped 1 base, with 6 bases sitting between them. The CDR3 is 13 residues long. Germline CDR1 reads MNHNY; CDR2 reads SVGAGI (reference sequence). The CDR3 DNA follows: TGTGCCAGCAGTACATCGAGCAATCAGCCCCAGCATTTT. Translated: CASSTSSNQPQHF.

The chain is built from TRBV9 and TRBJ1-1; D might be TRBD1 (5 bases). The germline V and J ends were trimmed by 4 bases and 4 bases, with 11 bases remaining between them. The length of the CDR3 is 13 residues. Germline values: CDR1 SGDLS, CDR2 YYNGEE. This CDR3 is CASSRGDGTEAFF. The CDR3 region has the DNA TGTGCCAGCAGCAGGGGTGACGGCACTGAAGCTTTCTTT.

This clone appeared once. The chain couples TRBV20-1 to TRBJ2-5, with TRBD1 identical over 8 bases. V trimming: 7 bases; J trimming: 4 bases; junction bases outside the gene matches: 2. Germline CDR1 is DFQATT and CDR2 is SNEGSKA (reference sequence). The CDR3 sequence is 11 residues long. The CDR3 DNA reads as TGCAGTGTCAGGGGGCTAGAGACCCAGTACTTC. It specifies CSVRGLETQYF.

V gene TRBV18 combines with J gene TRBJ2-1; D could derive from TRBD1 or TRBD2 (5 bases each). Germline V lookup: CDR1 KGHSH, CDR2 LQKENI. Trimming stripped 0 bases from V and 0 bases from J, with 9 bases between. The CDR3 is 16 amino acids. The CDR3 DNA reads as TGTGCCAGCTCACCACCGGGACGGAGCTCCTACAATGAGCAGTTCTTC. Its protein is CASSPPGRSSYNEQFF.

This rearrangement joins TRBV19 to TRBJ2-1; D gene unclear. Trimming stripped 6 bases from V and 0 bases from J, with 12 bases between. Germline-derived CDR1 and CDR2 are LNHDA and SQIVND (reference sequence). This CDR3 spans 15 amino acids. CDR3 nucleotide sequence: TGTGCCAGTAGCTACCGTCAGAGCTCCTACAATGAGCAGTTCTTC. Amino acid sequence: CASSYRQSSYNEQFF.

This sequence joins TRBV7-2 and TRBJ2-7, with 7 bases that match TRBD1. V shed 4 bases, J shed 3 bases, and the junction held 9 bases outside the gene matches. This CDR3 is built from 15 residues. Per germline, CDR1 SGHTA and CDR2 FQGNSA. The CDR3 DNA reads TGTGCCAGCAGCTACGGACAGGATAGGGACTACGAGCAGTACTTC. Translated: CASSYGQDRDYEQYF.

This chain links TRBV12-3 or TRBV12-4 with TRBJ1-3; D gene ambiguous. There are 12 residues in the CDR3. V lost 7 bases and J lost 4, with 8 bases in between. CDR3 loop: CASKNGGNTIYF. The CDR3 nucleotides are TGTGCCAGCAAGAACGGAGGAAACACCATATATTTT.

This clone was seen once. The genes are TRBV4-3 and TRBJ2-1, with 7 nucleotides matching TRBD2. Losses at the gene ends were 0 bases for V and 5 bases for J; bases not matched to a gene: 10. The CDR3 contains 17 residues. Per germline, CDR1 LGHNA and CDR2 YSLEER. CDR3 amino acids: CASSQDRGGTSHNEQFF. CDR3 coding DNA: TGCGCCAGCAGCCAAGATAGGGGAGGGACGAGCCACAATGAGCAGTTCTTC.

This chain uses TRBV7-9 with TRBJ2-1, with 11 nucleotides matching TRBD2. CDR1 SEHNR and CDR2 FQNEAQ come from the germline V gene (reference sequence). The CDR3 loop spans 16 amino acids. V gave up 5 bases and J gave up 7 bases; unmatched junction bases: 10. CDR3 coding DNA: TGTGCCAGCAGCGGCATCGCTTCTAGCGGGGGGAATGAGCAGTTCTTC. It is translated as CASSGIASSGGNEQFF.

This clone was found once. The rearrangement uses TRBV7-3 and TRBJ2-3; TRBD2 might be the D (7 bases). Per germline, CDR1 SGHTA and CDR2 FQGTGA. The CDR3 runs 15 residues. The V and J ends lost 5 bases and 2 bases respectively, with 14 bases between them. DNA of the CDR3: TGTGCCAGCAGCGGGGGGGCGCTTGTCACAGATACGCAGTATTTT. Amino acid sequence: CASSGGALVTDTQYF.